This T cell receptor beta chain derives from a study of metastatic and nonmetastatic thyroid tumors. TCRdb re-analyzed the PCR reads using MiXCR. The sample consists of some 7,300 clones, 39% of them appearing once. Until they underwent thyroid surgery, no patient had received any treatment. This CDR3 has 11 amino acids. V was clipped by 6 bases and J by 5 bases, with 6 bases between them. In germline, CDR1 is KGHSH, CDR2 LQKENI. The chain carries TRBV18 and TRBJ2-3; the D gene is possibly TRBD2 (5 bases). Sequencing input: tumor tissue. This TCR derives from a female donor with papillary thyroid cancer or a benign thyroid nodule (not recorded which). Some clones in this sample may be carry-over from other donors' samples. The CDR3 DNA reads as TGTGCCAGCTCGAGGGAAGATACGCAGTATTTT. Protein: CASSREDTQYF.